One and the same sample provided the 30 T cell receptor beta chains below, sequenced in a study of Graves' ophthalmopathy and Graves' hyperthyroidism. Investigators amplified TCR beta CDR3 regions from RNA transcripts. In the first round, RT-PCR was carried out with HTBI primers, and a multiplex PCR formed the second round. TCRdb used MiXCR to reprocess the multiplex PCR reads, holding one entry per CDR3 protein. The sample carries hundreds of thousands of distinct CDR3 sequences, 20% to 25% recorded once. The specimen was peripheral blood. The source of these receptors is a young woman with stable Graves' hyperthyroidism. Some clones in this sample may be carry-over from other donors' samples.

This clonotype came up a few times. The chain combines TRBV10-2 with TRBJ2-5; D remains unclear. V was shortened by 3 bases and J by 2 bases, with 13 bases between the two germline ends. Germline V gene data show CDR1 as WSHSY and CDR2 as SAAADI. The CDR3 contains 15 residues. The CDR3 DNA is TGCGCCAGCAGTGATGAAAAGGTCCTACAAGAGACCCAGTACTTC. Translating it yields CASSDEKVLQETQYF.

This clonotype has a count of ten or more. This chain uses TRBV20-1 with TRBJ1-2; D might be TRBD1 (6 bases). V was shortened by 6 bases and J by 6 bases, with 14 bases between the two germline ends. Germline lookup yields CDR1 DFQATT and CDR2 SNEGSKA (reference sequence). This CDR3 has 12 amino acids. The CDR3 sequence: CSAGGQGDGYTF. The DNA for the CDR3 is TGCAGTGCCGGGGGGCAGGGCGATGGCTACACCTTC.

This clonotype has at least ten counts. The rearrangement links TRBV12-3 or TRBV12-4 to TRBJ1-2; 8 positions match TRBD1. The J segment lost 8 bases and the V segment lost 6 bases, leaving 5 bases of the junction unmatched. The CDR3 is 12 residues long. CDR3 coding DNA: TGTGCCAGCAGCTCGACAGGGGAAGGCTACACCTTC. It specifies CASSSTGEGYTF.

This clonotype was recorded many times. This rearrangement joins TRBV30 to TRBJ1-5; weak D call: TRBD1 (5 bases). Germline CDR1 GTSNPN, CDR2 SVGIG (reference sequence). The ends were cut back, 0 bases at V and 1 base at J, with 10 bases in the middle. The CDR3 runs to 15 residues. In DNA form, the CDR3 reads TGTGCCTGGAGTGTAGGGGTATTGAGCAATCAGCCCCAGCATTTT. This encodes CAWSVGVLSNQPQHF.

Ten or more counts support this clonotype. The chain carries TRBV9 and TRBJ1-2; 8 bases are a match to TRBD1. The V segment lost 0 bases and the J segment 4 bases; nucleotides outside the gene matches: 5. CDR1 and CDR2 from the germline V gene are SGDLS and YYNGEE. CDR3 size: 15 residues. The CDR3 protein is CASSVADTGGYGYTF. The CDR3 DNA is TGTGCCAGCAGCGTAGCTGACACAGGGGGCTATGGCTACACCTTC.

This clonotype was picked up many times. The chain has TRBV7-9 and TRBJ2-5, with D tentatively TRBD1 (5 bases). Looked up from germline, CDR1 is SEHNR and CDR2 is FQNEAQ (reference sequence). The CDR3 covers 12 residues. V lost 8 bases, J lost 8 bases, and 15 bases lay in between. CDR3 DNA sequence: TGTGCCAGCCAAGGGGCGAGTGGAACCCAGTACTTC. This gives the protein CASQGASGTQYF.

This clonotype was observed a single time. The V call is TRBV28, the J call TRBJ2-7; D might be TRBD2 (7 bases). Germline assignment: CDR1 MDHEN and CDR2 SYDVKM. There are 14 residues in the CDR3. The V end was cut by 3 bases, the J end by 2 bases, with 11 bases between. CDR3 region: CASSFAGAPYEQYF. Here the CDR3 DNA reads TGTGCCAGCAGTTTCGCGGGGGCCCCCTACGAGCAGTACTTC.

This clonotype was observed at least ten times. The CDR3 sequence is CATSSPPLRTEAFF. CDR3 DNA: TGTGCCACCAGCAGCCCCCCGTTACGGACTGAAGCTTTCTTT. The chain joins TRBV15 to TRBJ1-1; no definite D call. Trimming stripped 3 bases from V and 5 bases from J, with 13 bases between. The CDR3 covers 14 residues. Per the germline V gene, CDR1 is LNHNV and CDR2 is YYDKDF (reference sequence).

There are many counts of this clonotype. The V gene is TRBV11-2, the J gene TRBJ1-2; weak D call: TRBD1 (5 bases). Trimming cost V 5 bases and J 0 bases, with 13 bases left between them. This CDR3 region has 15 residues. Germline V gene sequence: CDR1 SGHAT, CDR2 FQNNGV. The CDR3 loop reads CASSRSGVANYGYTF. The CDR3 nucleotides are TGTGCCAGCAGCCGGTCGGGGGTAGCTAACTATGGCTACACCTTC.

This clonotype came up many times. The genes are TRBV30 and TRBJ1-1; possible D gene TRBD1, 5 bases. The germline V gene encodes CDR1 GTSNPN and CDR2 SVGIG (reference sequence). This CDR3 has 15 amino acids. V lost 3 bases and J 4 bases, leaving 18 bases between the germline ends. The CDR3 protein is CAWSGGGGRSTEAFF. CDR3 DNA: TGTGCCTGGAGCGGGGGTGGGGGAAGGAGCACTGAAGCTTTCTTT.

This clonotype was observed many times. The V gene is TRBV6-1, the J gene TRBJ1-5; the D gene is possibly TRBD1 (5 bases). With 2 bases removed from V and 7 bases from J, the gap between germline ends came to 12 bases. There are 14 residues in the CDR3. Germline V gene data show CDR1 as MNHNS and CDR2 as SASEGT. The CDR3 sequence is CASSEQGVWQPQHF. Written as DNA, the CDR3 is TGTGCCAGCAGTGAACAGGGTGTTTGGCAGCCCCAGCATTTT.

This clonotype has ten or more counts. The chain is built from TRBV5-1 and TRBJ2-2; D possibly corresponds to TRBD1 (6 bases). Trimming took 2 bases from V and 1 from J, leaving 9 bases between them. The CDR3 extends over 15 amino acids. The germline V gene has CDR1 SGHRS and CDR2 YFSETQ. This chain's CDR3 is CASSLQGGNTGELFF. In nucleotides, the CDR3 is TGCGCCAGCAGCTTACAGGGCGGGAACACCGGGGAGCTGTTTTTT.

The chain recombines TRBV19 with TRBJ1-5; the D is unclear. The germline V and J ends were trimmed by 3 bases and 0 bases, with 9 bases remaining between them. CDR3 length: 15 residues. From germline, CDR1 is LNHDA and CDR2 SQIVND (reference sequence). The CDR3 sequence: CASSIRTDSNQPQHF. The CDR3 DNA is TGTGCCAGTAGTATTCGGACGGATAGCAATCAGCCCCAGCATTTT.

The gene calls are TRBV20-1 and TRBJ2-5; no clear D gene. Trimming left V 0 bases short and J 1 base short, with 9 bases between. This CDR3 has 14 residues. Germline lookup yields CDR1 DFQATT and CDR2 SNEGSKA (reference sequence). The CDR3 bases are TGCAGTGCTAGAGAACCAGGACGCCAAGAGACCCAGTACTTC. Its protein product is CSAREPGRQETQYF.

This clonotype was seen ten or more times. The chain couples TRBV12-3 or TRBV12-4 to TRBJ1-2, with D possibly being TRBD1 (5 bases). CDR3 length: 12 amino acids. The V end was cut by 3 bases, the J end by 6 bases, with 8 bases between. CDR3 protein: CASSFRTHGYTF. The CDR3 nucleotides are TGTGCCAGCAGTTTTCGGACACATGGCTACACCTTC.

The gene calls are TRBV6-5 and TRBJ1-5; D uncertain. The V gene lost 0 bases and the J gene lost 7 bases, with 13 bases spanning the gap. The CDR3 has 15 amino acids. Germline assignment: CDR1 MNHEY and CDR2 SVGAGI. The CDR3 loop reads CASSYSWGTRQPQHF. DNA for the CDR3: TGTGCCAGCAGTTACTCGTGGGGAACGAGACAGCCCCAGCATTTT.

Ten or more counts support this clonotype. V gene TRBV20-1 combines with J gene TRBJ1-5; no clear D gene. V gave up 3 bases and J gave up 0 bases, with 9 bases separating them. The CDR3 spans 14 residues. Germline CDR1 DFQATT, CDR2 SNEGSKA (reference sequence). CDR3 coding DNA: TGCAGTGCTAGCGCGGTTAATAGCAATCAGCCCCAGCATTTT. Translation: CSASAVNSNQPQHF.

The sample holds one count of this clonotype. The chain uses TRBV15 and TRBJ2-7; no clear D. The V end was cut by 4 bases, the J end by 7 bases, with 11 bases between. The length of the CDR3 is 12 residues. CDR1 is LNHNV, CDR2 YYDKDF, per germline (reference sequence). CDR3 protein: CATSIRADEQYF. CDR3 in DNA: TGTGCCACCAGCATAAGGGCGGATGAGCAGTACTTC.

This clonotype was counted many times. Here the CDR3 reads CASSVEGAGTSYEQYF. CDR3 in DNA: TGTGCCAGCAGCGTAGAAGGAGCGGGAACCTCCTACGAGCAGTACTTC. The chain is built from TRBV9 and TRBJ2-7; 7 nucleotides align to TRBD2. The CDR3 is 16 residues long. CDR1 and CDR2 (germline): SGDLS, YYNGEE. J gave up 0 bases and V 0 bases, and 6 bases lay outside the gene matches.

This chain links TRBV9 with TRBJ1-2; maybe TRBD1 (5 bases). Looked up from germline, CDR1 is SGDLS and CDR2 is YYNGEE. The CDR3 covers 17 residues. V lost 2 bases and J 8 bases, leaving 25 bases between the germline ends. DNA of the CDR3: TGTGCCAGCAGCGTGGGCGACAGACCCGTCAAGGCTAGAGGCTACACCTTC. It yields the protein CASSVGDRPVKARGYTF.

The J gene is TRBJ1-5, the V gene TRBV2; no definite D call. The V gene lost 2 bases and the J gene lost 0 bases, with 5 bases spanning the gap. CDR3 size: 14 residues. Germline loops: CDR1 SNHLY, CDR2 FYNNEI. The DNA of the CDR3 is TGTGCCAGCAGTGAACAGTATAGCAATCAGCCCCAGCATTTT. Amino acid sequence: CASSEQYSNQPQHF.

Ten or more counts support this clonotype. The genes are TRBV20-1 and TRBJ2-7; D gene uncertain. Germline V gene sequence: CDR1 DFQATT, CDR2 SNEGSKA (reference sequence). V dropped 3 bases and J dropped 2 bases, with 8 bases sitting between them. The CDR3 contains 12 residues. The CDR3 loop reads CSARGLAYEQYF. The CDR3 coding sequence is TGCAGTGCTAGGGGCTTAGCCTACGAGCAGTACTTC.

This chain uses TRBV12-3 or TRBV12-4 with TRBJ2-5; perhaps TRBD1 as D (6 bases). Between the trimmed V and J ends, which lost 5 bases and 1 base, there was a span of 17 bases. This CDR3 comprises 16 residues. The CDR3 loop reads CASSPQGRNFQETQYF. In nucleotides, the CDR3 is TGTGCCAGCAGTCCACAGGGTCGGAATTTCCAAGAGACCCAGTACTTC.

This clonotype was detected ten times or more. The genes are TRBV2 and TRBJ1-1; D not certain. Germline V gives CDR1 SNHLY, CDR2 FYNNEI. Trimming cost V 2 bases and J 4 bases, with 8 bases left between them. This CDR3 is 13 amino acids long. The CDR3 nucleotides read TGTGCCAGCAGTGAATCGCTGTTCACTGAAGCTTTCTTT. Its translation is CASSESLFTEAFF.

The chain combines TRBV9 with TRBJ1-2; D remains ambiguous. The germline gives CDR1 SGDLS, CDR2 YYNGEE. V lost 1 base and J 4 bases, leaving 17 bases between the germline ends. This CDR3 region has 16 residues. DNA of the CDR3: TGTGCCAGCAGCGTATCGGAAGGGCCACAAATCTATGGCTACACCTTC. Translated: CASSVSEGPQIYGYTF.

This clonotype was recorded a few times. This sequence joins TRBV4-1 and TRBJ2-7; no reliable D call. This CDR3 is 13 amino acids long. Per germline, CDR1 MGHRA and CDR2 YSYEKL. With 1 base removed from V and 6 bases from J, the gap between germline ends came to 10 bases. This chain's CDR3 is CASSQGARSEQYF. DNA for the CDR3: TGCGCCAGCAGCCAAGGAGCCAGAAGCGAGCAGTACTTC.

This clonotype was observed a few times. This sequence joins TRBV19 and TRBJ1-6; D not certain. The V end was cut by 3 bases, the J end by 4 bases, with 10 bases between. Germline loops: CDR1 LNHDA, CDR2 SQIVND (reference sequence). The CDR3 extends over 15 amino acids. Here the CDR3 reads CASSMRAQYNSPLHF. The CDR3 bases are TGTGCCAGTAGTATGAGAGCTCAGTATAATTCACCCCTCCACTTT.

At least ten counts were recorded for this clonotype. The V and J genes are TRBV12-3 or TRBV12-4 and TRBJ2-7; D uncertain. Trimming cost V 6 bases and J 6 bases, with 12 bases left between them. The CDR3 covers 12 residues. CDR3 in amino acids: CASSVDRREQYF. Written as DNA, the CDR3 is TGTGCCAGCAGCGTAGATCGGCGCGAGCAGTACTTC.

The genes are TRBV3-1 and TRBJ1-1; TRBD1 aligns across 8 bases. The V gene end was trimmed by 3 bases and the J gene end by 2 bases; junction bases not matched to a gene: 8. Germline V lookup: CDR1 LGHDT, CDR2 YNNKEL (reference sequence). This CDR3 is 16 amino acids long. CDR3 loop: CASSHHGTGVNTEAFF. The DNA for the CDR3 is TGTGCCAGCAGCCACCACGGGACAGGAGTAAACACTGAAGCTTTCTTT.

As concerns this clonotype: The junction and the germline gene differ at one end; a read error may be behind it. The chain employs TRBV4-2 and TRBJ1-1; 9 bases fit TRBD1. The CDR3 consists of 17 residues. The V gene's germline CDR1 is LGHNA and CDR2 YNFKEQ. CDR3 bases: TGTGCCAGCAGCCAACGAGGACGTGGACAGGGGCACACTGAAGCTTGCTTT. Protein sequence: CASSQRGRGQGHTEACF.